These T cell receptor beta chains were read from a single sample in a study of T cells in localized non-small cell lung cancer. Profiling relied on immunoSEQ multiplex PCR, and the TCRdb table lists in-frame clones only, not all of them. Among about 48,000 clones listed, around 77% were seen once. The input for sequencing was peripheral blood, taken before any cancer treatment. The receptors derive from a man between 40 and 75 years old with stage I squamous cell lung carcinoma. The CDR3 runs from the conserved cysteine through the conserved F or W. D genes are given only for firm matches. Size is omitted from some rows. Given values are once, few, many or a class for expanded clones.

V: TRBV19
size: .
J: TRBJ1-1
D: .
CDR3: CASSIDLYAGHAAEAFF
DNA: TGTGCCAGTAGTATAGATCTATATGCAGGCCACGCGGCTGAAGCTTTCTTT

V: TRBV28
size: .
J: TRBJ1-1
D: .
CDR3: CASGVVEAFF
DNA: TGTGCCAGCGGTGTGGTTGAAGCTTTCTTT

V: TRBV7-3
size: .
J: TRBJ2-5
D: .
CDR3: CASSLGGGGETQYF
DNA: TGTGCCAGCAGCTTAGGCGGGGGCGGAGAGACCCAGTACTTC

V: TRBV7-2
size: once
J: TRBJ1-1
D: .
CDR3: CASSLAPAMNTEAFF
DNA: TGTGCCAGCAGCTTAGCCCCCGCAATGAACACTGAAGCTTTCTTT

V: TRBV6-5
size: .
J: TRBJ2-7
D: TRBD1
CDR3: CASRTGDSYEQYF
DNA: TGTGCCAGCAGGACAGGGGATTCCTACGAGCAGTACTTC

V: TRBV10-3
size: once
J: TRBJ2-7
D: .
CDR3: CAISEGPTYEQYF
DNA: TGTGCCATCAGTGAGGGACCCACCTACGAGCAGTACTTC

V: TRBV7-3
size: few
J: TRBJ2-1
D: .
CDR3: CASSLTNEQFF
DNA: TGTGCCAGCAGCTTAACGAATGAGCAGTTCTTC

V: TRBV30
size: .
J: TRBJ1-1
D: .
CDR3: CAWSGGGPEAFF
DNA: TGTGCCTGGAGTGGGGGTGGGCCTGAAGCTTTCTTT

V: TRBV5-1
size: .
J: TRBJ2-2
D: TRBD1
CDR3: CASSLKDRGTGELFF
DNA: TGCGCCAGCAGCTTGAAGGACAGGGGAACCGGGGAGCTGTTTTTT

V: TRBV10-3
size: .
J: TRBJ2-3
D: TRBD2
CDR3: CAIKGGGSTDTQYF
DNA: TGTGCCATCAAGGGCGGGGGGAGTACAGATACGCAGTATTTT

V: TRBV19
size: .
J: TRBJ1-2
D: .
CDR3: CASSLQGTYGYTF
DNA: TGTGCCAGTAGTCTTCAGGGGACCTATGGCTACACCTTC

V: TRBV19
size: .
J: TRBJ1-1
D: TRBD1
CDR3: CASRPGQGNTEAFF
DNA: TGTGCCAGTAGGCCGGGACAGGGGAACACTGAAGCTTTCTTT

V: TRBV9
size: .
J: TRBJ1-1
D: .
CDR3: CASSARDPLNTEAFF
DNA: TGTGCCAGCAGCGCCCGTGATCCTCTTAACACTGAAGCTTTCTTT

V: TRBV7-8
size: .
J: TRBJ1-1
D: .
CDR3: CASTPPIRLGATEAFF
DNA: TGTGCCAGCACCCCCCCGATTAGGCTCGGCGCCACTGAAGCTTTCTTT

V: TRBV19
size: .
J: TRBJ1-4
D: .
CDR3: CASSIQGIVEKLFF
DNA: TGTGCCAGTAGTATCCAGGGAATAGTCGAAAAACTGTTTTTT

V: TRBV30
size: .
J: TRBJ1-1
D: .
CDR3: CAFRTEGRGWAFF
DNA: TGTGCCTTCCGGACCGAGGGTCGTGGGTGGGCTTTCTTT

V: TRBV9
size: .
J: TRBJ2-2
D: .
CDR3: CASREGNKVYTGELFF
DNA: TGTGCCAGCAGGGAAGGAAACAAGGTGTACACCGGGGAGCTGTTTTTT

V: TRBV7-3
size: .
J: TRBJ2-3
D: TRBD1
CDR3: CASSARREPGGNTQYF
DNA: TGTGCCAGCAGCGCCCGAAGGGAACCAGGGGGCAATACGCAGTATTTT

V: TRBV19
size: .
J: TRBJ2-7
D: .
CDR3: CASSKGGHSSYEQYF
DNA: TGTGCCAGTAGTAAGGGAGGCCATAGCTCCTACGAGCAGTACTTC

V: TRBV6-5
size: .
J: TRBJ1-6
D: .
CDR3: CASSYSGSPLHF
DNA: TGTGCCAGCAGTTACTCAGGGTCACCCCTCCACTTT

V: TRBV6-5
size: .
J: TRBJ1-5
D: .
CDR3: CASGSTDSNQPQHF
DNA: TGTGCCAGCGGATCTACAGATTCCAATCAGCCCCAGCATTTT

V: TRBV5-1
size: .
J: TRBJ1-2
D: .
CDR3: CASSLASGREDGYTF
DNA: TGCGCCAGCAGCTTGGCGTCAGGGAGGGAGGATGGCTACACCTTC

V: TRBV30
size: .
J: TRBJ2-2
D: .
CDR3: CAWSVRRELNTGELFF
DNA: TGTGCCTGGAGTGTAAGGCGGGAACTGAACACCGGGGAGCTGTTTTTT

V: TRBV5-4
size: few
J: TRBJ1-2
D: TRBD1
CDR3: CASSLGSEDRDYGYTF
DNA: TGTGCCAGCAGCTTGGGGTCCGAGGACAGGGACTATGGCTACACCTTC

V: TRBV5-6
size: .
J: TRBJ2-5
D: .
CDR3: CASSLGGAIQETQYF
DNA: TGTGCCAGCAGCTTGGGAGGGGCTATCCAAGAGACCCAGTACTTC

V: TRBV7-8
size: few
J: TRBJ2-3
D: TRBD2
CDR3: CASSLTPGTSGGRRQYF
DNA: TGTGCCAGCAGCTTAACCCCCGGGACTAGCGGGGGCAGGAGGCAGTATTTT

V: TRBV27
size: .
J: TRBJ1-2
D: TRBD1
CDR3: CASSSTDRAGYGYTF
DNA: TGTGCCAGCAGTTCCACTGACAGGGCCGGCTATGGCTACACCTTC

V: TRBV5-6
size: .
J: TRBJ2-4
D: .
CDR3: CASSLYRLAKNIQYF
DNA: TGTGCCAGCAGCTTGTATCGACTGGCCAAAAACATTCAGTACTTC

V: TRBV6-5
size: .
J: TRBJ2-7
D: .
CDR3: CASSYKGGDSYEQYF
DNA: TGTGCCAGCAGTTACAAGGGGGGGGACTCCTACGAGCAGTACTTC

V: TRBV7-6
size: .
J: TRBJ2-2
D: .
CDR3: CASSSLGNTGELFF
DNA: TGTGCCAGCAGTTCTCTCGGGAATACCGGGGAGCTGTTTTTT

V: TRBV6-5
size: .
J: TRBJ1-2
D: .
CDR3: CASSYSPGNYGYTF
DNA: TGTGCCAGCAGTTACTCCCCAGGAAACTATGGCTACACCTTC

V: TRBV2
size: .
J: TRBJ2-6
D: TRBD1
CDR3: CASSFTGAGANVLTF
DNA: TGTGCCAGCAGTTTTACAGGGGCTGGGGCCAACGTCCTGACTTTC

V: TRBV18
size: .
J: TRBJ1-2
D: .
CDR3: CASSPRSGQTSVYGYTF
DNA: TGTGCCAGCTCACCGCGGAGTGGGCAGACCAGCGTCTATGGCTACACCTTC

V: TRBV6-1
size: .
J: TRBJ2-7
D: TRBD1
CDR3: CASWTGVVYEQYF
DNA: TGTGCCAGCTGGACAGGGGTAGTGTACGAGCAGTACTTC

V: TRBV11-3
size: .
J: TRBJ2-5
D: .
CDR3: CASSFRGRGETQYF
DNA: TGTGCCAGCAGCTTTCGGGGGCGAGGGGAGACCCAGTACTTC

V: TRBV7-3
size: .
J: TRBJ2-2
D: TRBD1
CDR3: CASRKTGGDNTGELFF
DNA: TGTGCCAGCAGGAAGACAGGGGGAGATAACACCGGGGAGCTGTTTTTT

V: TRBV5-6
size: once
J: TRBJ2-6
D: TRBD1
CDR3: CASSSPLDRGVNVLTF
DNA: TGTGCCAGCAGCTCACCCTTGGACAGGGGGGTCAACGTCCTGACTTTC

V: TRBV28
size: .
J: TRBJ1-1
D: .
CDR3: CASSFEGNQNTEAFF
DNA: TGTGCCAGCAGTTTTGAGGGAAATCAGAACACTGAAGCTTTCTTT

V: TRBV30
size: .
J: TRBJ1-6
D: TRBD1
CDR3: CAWSAGTVGNSPLHF
DNA: TGTGCCTGGAGTGCTGGGACAGTGGGTAATTCACCCCTCCACTTT

V: TRBV18
size: .
J: TRBJ1-6
D: .
CDR3: CASSTQEFQGGYSPLHF
DNA: TGTGCCAGCTCAACTCAGGAGTTTCAAGGGGGATATTCACCCCTCCACTTT

V: TRBV2
size: .
J: TRBJ2-7
D: .
CDR3: CASIGQRENEQYF
DNA: TGTGCCAGCATTGGACAGCGAGAAAACGAGCAGTACTTC

V: TRBV27
size: few
J: TRBJ2-3
D: .
CDR3: CASRTGPTGRADTQYF
DNA: TGTGCCAGCAGGACCGGACCTACCGGACGGGCCGATACGCAGTATTTT

V: TRBV7-3
size: .
J: TRBJ1-4
D: TRBD1
CDR3: CASRQVRDRREKLFF
DNA: TGTGCCAGCCGTCAAGTCCGGGACAGGCGTGAAAAACTGTTTTTT

V: TRBV18
size: .
J: TRBJ1-2
D: .
CDR3: CASSPPEGGIYGYTF
DNA: TGTGCCAGCTCACCCCCAGAGGGGGGGATCTATGGCTACACCTTC

V: TRBV9
size: .
J: TRBJ2-5
D: TRBD1
CDR3: CASSVSSGGRETQYF
DNA: TGTGCCAGCAGCGTCAGCTCAGGGGGCCGAGAGACCCAGTACTTC

V: TRBV19
size: .
J: TRBJ2-2
D: .
CDR3: CASKEGGDTGELFF
DNA: TGTGCCAGTAAGGAAGGAGGGGACACCGGGGAGCTGTTTTTT

V: TRBV10-3
size: .
J: TRBJ1-2
D: TRBD1
CDR3: CAISELPGTGLGYTF
DNA: TGTGCCATCAGTGAGCTACCCGGGACAGGGCTTGGCTACACCTTC

V: TRBV9
size: once
J: TRBJ1-6
D: .
CDR3: CASSVQESSYNSPLHF
DNA: TGTGCCAGCAGCGTTCAGGAGAGCTCCTATAATTCACCCCTCCACTTT

V: TRBV4-3
size: few
J: TRBJ1-2
D: .
CDR3: CASSQGFSYGYTF
DNA: TGCGCCAGCAGCCAAGGTTTCTCCTATGGCTACACCTTC

V: TRBV6-1
size: .
J: TRBJ2-5
D: TRBD1
CDR3: CASSWDRKETQYF
DNA: TGTGCCAGCAGTTGGGACAGAAAAGAGACCCAGTACTTC

V: TRBV5-5
size: .
J: TRBJ1-1
D: .
CDR3: CASSWGSGVNTEAFF
DNA: TGTGCCAGCAGCTGGGGGAGCGGGGTGAACACTGAAGCTTTCTTT

V: TRBV12-5
size: .
J: TRBJ2-2
D: TRBD2
CDR3: CASGLGGAETGELFF
DNA: TGTGCTAGTGGGCTGGGAGGGGCCGAGACCGGGGAGCTGTTTTTT

V: TRBV11-2
size: .
J: TRBJ2-7
D: TRBD2
CDR3: CASSLVAGGSHEQYF
DNA: TGTGCCAGCAGCTTAGTAGCGGGGGGGTCTCACGAGCAGTACTTC